This T cell receptor (beta chain) comes out of a study of early T cells in non-severe SARS-CoV-2 infection (dated by TCRdb to the early 2020s). Regarding the research as a whole: TCR sequencing used bulk RNA from unsorted whole blood, so alpha and beta chains could not be paired.

Comments on this clonotype: Its antigen is not yet known. No quality values exist for individual bases; no much larger clone is one base distant.

Inclusive of the bounding cysteine and phenylalanine, the CDR3 is 13 residues long. Just CDR3 DNA is preserved here, 39 bases in frame from base 1. The germline V gene sets CDR1 to SGHVS and CDR2 to FQNEAQ. The V end gives up 5 bases and the J end 5 bases, leaving 5 bases in the junction not matched to a gene. Set within a cohort of healthcare workers in London, UK, this nested case-control study involved weekly PCR testing of nasopharyngeal swabs along with blood sampling. Healthcare workers were recruited between 23 and 31 March 2020, during the week of the UK lockdown, and were followed weekly for up to roughly 15 weeks. Study-level results and caveats: VDJdb matching was skewed toward anti-spike CD8 responses, so virus-specific expansions were likely underestimated and private and CD4 specificities were missed.

The method behind the library was 5' RACE. Sequencing took place on a NextSeq 500. The TCR library protocol attached unique molecular identifiers to individual cDNA molecules to correct for sequencing error and PCR bias. Both TCR alpha and beta chains were sequenced, and tight co-correlation was observed between alpha and beta sequence abundances in each sample. Per the original workflow: Decombinator V4 was used to annotate TCR sequences for V gene, J gene and CDR3. TCRs were defined as expanded if a significant change between any two time points was detected under a Poisson model with p below 0.0001. TCR abundances were normalised to the total number of TCRs sequenced in each sample and reported as counts per million. MAIT TCRs were defined by TRAV1-2 paired with TRAJ12, TRAJ20 or TRAJ33, and iNKT TCRs by TRAV10 paired with TRAJ18. A search of VDJdb, accessed on 1 November 2021, was run for TCRs annotated to CMV, EBV and SARS-CoV-2, with TCRs annotated for multiple antigens excluded. In-frame beta chains were kept once TCRdb had trimmed the public reads at Q25 with fastp and called clones with MiXCR. Under each unique CDR3 protein, matching rows form one entry showing the most common genes and DNA. In this record, the V and J calls reflect TCRdb's handling and not the investigators' own analysis. This sample gives fewer than 85,000 distinct CDR3 sequences in total; around 13% of them show up just once. 3% to 4.5% of the sample goes to the ten largest clones.

Recombination connected TRBV7-8 to TRBJ1-2, and 7 bases in between align with TRBD1. The receptor's source is an adult who was a healthcare worker with PCR-confirmed SARS-CoV-2 infection or an uninfected control (not recorded which). The starting material was whole blood, obtained at baseline. The sequenced DNA: TGTGCCAGCAGCCCGGGACAGCCTTATGGCTACACCTTC. It codes for CASSPGQPYGYTF.